This TCR beta chain was identified during a study of blood T cells in healthy people across ages. Looked up from germline, CDR1 is MDHEN and CDR2 is SYDVKM. The CDR3 contains 16 residues. Trimming left V 3 bases short and J 2 bases short, with 17 bases between. In this sample, this clonotype turned up a few times. A second PCR, run for roughly 6 to 11 cycles, used a sample-barcoded 5' primer plus a J-beta primer mix. One entry per CDR3 protein, called by TCRdb with MiXCR from the 5' RACE reads. This table holds over 1,200,000 distinct CDR3 sequences, approximately 63% found once. This sequence was found in a man aged 18-30 years in good health. The chain carries TRBV28 and TRBJ2-7; D may be TRBD1 (5 bases). The material sequenced was blood. Here the CDR3 DNA reads TGTGCCAGCAGTTTCTCTGTGGCAGGGTTGACCTACGAGCAGTACTTC. Translation: CASSFSVAGLTYEQYF. The whole variable domain, filled in from reference TRBV28 and TRBJ2-7, reads DVKVTQSSRYLVKRTGEKVFLECVQDMDHENMFWYRQDPGLGLRLIYFSYDVKMKEKGDIPEGYSVSREKKERFSLILESASTNQTSMYLCASSFSVAGLTYEQYFGPGTRLTVT.